This TCR beta chain was found in a study of cytomegalovirus exposure and HLA in healthy donors (dated by TCRdb to between 2016 and 2019). For context, the study as a whole: According to a later analysis, the approximately 120 validation repertoires were produced on the same platform as the roughly 600 repertoires of the first cohort. The study aimed to test whether cataloging public T cell receptors could reveal signatures of past pathogen exposure. A separate validation cohort of 100 to 150 different subjects was used in addition to the approximately 700-subject first cohort. High-throughput TCR immunosequencing, statistical association of individual TCRs with disease status, and machine learning were combined to predict cytomegalovirus infection status. General findings and caveats noted by the study authors: Three of the identified cytomegalovirus-associated TCR beta chains were confirmed in vitro to be specific for cytomegalovirus antigens. According to the authors, the approach could potentially be generalized to other disease states and immunological phenotypes. Subsequent analysis determined that TCRs grouped into clusters in the first cohort also showed a tendency toward co-occurrence across the 120 validation repertoires, and approximately 94% of cluster scores exceeded 0. The validation cohort had no HLA typing available for a later analysis, so co-occurrence within that cohort was assessed over all 120 or so repertoires. Across donors, most TCR sequences were observed very rarely, whereas some public TCRs were present in many individuals. Cytomegalovirus status was reported to be diagnosed by the classifier with high specificity and sensitivity in both the original and validation cohorts. A total of roughly 160 TCR beta chains were listed by the study as associated with cytomegalovirus.

The donors were included in the validation cohort of roughly 130 subjects, a group kept apart from the approximately 700-subject first cohort. The CDR1 and CDR2 encoded by the germline V gene are MGHDK and SYGVNS. V loses 7 bases at its end and J loses 6 bases; junction bases beyond the gene matches: 7. The CDR3 starts with the cysteine, ends with the phenylalanine, and has 14 residues. This entry keeps only the CDR3 DNA: 42 bases, framed from base 1. Regarding this clone: The antigen this receptor binds is unknown. Base quality data are lacking; no much larger clone is found one base away.

The library was made by the immunoSEQ multiplex PCR assay. Per the authors' processing: A statistical classification framework was developed to diagnose cytomegalovirus status using the catalog of TCR beta chain sequences. The table comes from immuneACCESS by way of TCRdb, which keeps in-frame sequences with V and J called. Part of the clones is missing from these tables; in studies checked, under half for an unresolved V gene and the rest for unknown reasons. The DNA gave D and trimming, while V, J and clone size come from that table. A total of about 200,000 clones appear in this sample, 84% of them only once. The top ten hold roughly 13% of the sample.

Sequenced material: PBMCs. This receptor was identified in a woman between 25 and 40 years old in good health and CMV-seropositive. The V and J genes are TRBV25-1 and TRBJ2-1; 9 bases in the middle match TRBD1. The CDR3 region reads CASNGDREGNEQFF. The nucleotide sequence reads TGTGCCAGCAACGGGGACAGGGAAGGCAATGAGCAGTTCTTC. With all but the CDR3 taken from the reference TRBV25-1 and TRBJ2-1 genes, the full variable domain is: EADIYQTPRYLVIGTGKKITLECSQTMGHDKMYWYQQDPGMELHLIHYSYGVNSTEKGDLSSESTVSRIRTEHFPLTLESARPSHTSQYLCASNGDREGNEQFFGPGTRLTVL.